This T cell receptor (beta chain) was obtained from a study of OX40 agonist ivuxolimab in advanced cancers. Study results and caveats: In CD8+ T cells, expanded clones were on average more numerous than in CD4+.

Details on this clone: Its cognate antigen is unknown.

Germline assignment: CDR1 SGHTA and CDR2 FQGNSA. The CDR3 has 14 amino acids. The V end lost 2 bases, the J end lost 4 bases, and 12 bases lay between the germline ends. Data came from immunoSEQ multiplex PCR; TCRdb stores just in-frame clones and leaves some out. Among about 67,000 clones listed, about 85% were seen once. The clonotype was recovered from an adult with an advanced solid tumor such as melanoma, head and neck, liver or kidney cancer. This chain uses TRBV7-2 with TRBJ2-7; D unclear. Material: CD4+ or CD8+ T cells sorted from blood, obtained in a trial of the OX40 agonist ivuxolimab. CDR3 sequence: CASSLTPGPYEQYF. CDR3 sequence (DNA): TGTGCCAGCAGCTTAACGCCTGGGCCTTACGAGCAGTACTTC. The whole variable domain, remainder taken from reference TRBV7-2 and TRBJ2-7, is GAGVSQSPSNKVTEKGKDVELRCDPISGHTALYWYRQSLGQGLEFLIYFQGNSAPDKSGLPSDRFSAERTGGSVSTLTIQRTQQEDSAVYLCASSLTPGPYEQYFGPGTRLTVT.